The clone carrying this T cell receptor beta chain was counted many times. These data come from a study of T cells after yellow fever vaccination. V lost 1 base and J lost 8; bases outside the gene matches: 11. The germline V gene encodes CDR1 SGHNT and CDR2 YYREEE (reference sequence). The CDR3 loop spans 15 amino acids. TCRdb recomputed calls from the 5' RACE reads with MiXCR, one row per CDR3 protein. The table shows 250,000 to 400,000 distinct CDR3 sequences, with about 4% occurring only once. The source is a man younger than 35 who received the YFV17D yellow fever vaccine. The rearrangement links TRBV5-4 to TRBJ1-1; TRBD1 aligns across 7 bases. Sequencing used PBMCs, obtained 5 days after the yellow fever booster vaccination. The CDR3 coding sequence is TGTGCCAGCAGCTTGTCTTGGACAGGTCCTAGAGAAGCTTTCTTT. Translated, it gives CASSLSWTGPREAFF.